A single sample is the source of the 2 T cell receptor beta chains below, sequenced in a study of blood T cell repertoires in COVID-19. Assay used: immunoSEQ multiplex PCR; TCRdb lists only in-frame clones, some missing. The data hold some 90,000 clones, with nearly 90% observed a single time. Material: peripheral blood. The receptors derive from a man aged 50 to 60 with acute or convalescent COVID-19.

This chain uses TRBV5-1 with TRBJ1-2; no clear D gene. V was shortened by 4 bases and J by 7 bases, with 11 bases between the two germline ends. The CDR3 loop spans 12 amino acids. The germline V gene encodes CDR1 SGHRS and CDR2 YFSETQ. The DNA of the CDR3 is TGCGCCAGCAGCCCTCGAGATGGTGGCTACACCTTC. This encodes CASSPRDGGYTF.

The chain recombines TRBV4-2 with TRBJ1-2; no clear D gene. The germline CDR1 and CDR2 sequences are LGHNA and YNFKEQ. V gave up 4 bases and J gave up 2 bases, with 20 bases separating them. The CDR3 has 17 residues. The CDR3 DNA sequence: TGTGCCAGCAGCCCGAGGGAGGGTCAGTCGCCGAACTATGGCTACACCTTC. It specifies CASSPREGQSPNYGYTF.